The TCR beta chain under discussion was sequenced for a study of neurological immune-mediated disorders. Findings of the study overall: Expansion of TCR clones was greatest in HTLV-1-associated myelopathy and smallest in multiple sclerosis, where it fell below that of healthy controls. None of the CDR3 amino acid sequences of expanded clones recurred across subjects, suggesting private repertoires in all groups.

This clonotype was observed at least ten times. Its antigen remains unidentified. Stated time point: longitudinal time-point 1 (baseline). The cDNA was synthesized by 5'RACE incorporating 10-nucleotide random UMIs. TCRdb independently ran MiXCR on the 5' RACE reads; one entry per CDR3 protein. Of over 55,000 distinct CDR3 sequences in the sample, about 10% were seen once. V trimming: 5 bases; J trimming: 3 bases; junction bases outside the gene matches: 10. The CDR3 has 17 residues. The V gene's germline CDR1 is SGHVS and CDR2 FNYEAQ. This chain joins TRBV7-6 and TRBJ1-3; 10 bases agree with TRBD1. Input material: PBMCs. The receptor comes from a male donor with HTLV-1-associated myelopathy (HAM/TSP). The CDR3: CASSVQSGDRGGNTIYF. CDR3 DNA: TGTGCCAGCAGCGTCCAATCGGGGGACAGGGGTGGAAACACCATATATTTT. Drawing the rest from reference TRBV7-6 and TRBJ1-3, the complete variable domain is GAGVSQSPRYKVTKRGQDVALRCDPISGHVSLYWYRQALGQGPEFLTYFNYEAQQDKSGLPNDRFSAERPEGSISTLTIQRTEQRDSAMYRCASSVQSGDRGGNTIYFGEGSWLTVV.